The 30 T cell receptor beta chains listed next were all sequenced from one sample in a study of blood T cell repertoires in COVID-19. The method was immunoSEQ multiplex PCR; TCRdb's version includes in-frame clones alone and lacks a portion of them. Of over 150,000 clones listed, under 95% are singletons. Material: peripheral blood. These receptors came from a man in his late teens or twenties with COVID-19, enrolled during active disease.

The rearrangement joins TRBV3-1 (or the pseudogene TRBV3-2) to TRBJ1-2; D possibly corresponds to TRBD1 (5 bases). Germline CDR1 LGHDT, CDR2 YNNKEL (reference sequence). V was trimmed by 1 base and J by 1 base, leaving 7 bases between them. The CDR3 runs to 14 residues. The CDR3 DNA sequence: TGTGCCAGCAGCCAAGGAGACAGTAACTATGGCTACACCTTC. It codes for CASSQGDSNYGYTF.

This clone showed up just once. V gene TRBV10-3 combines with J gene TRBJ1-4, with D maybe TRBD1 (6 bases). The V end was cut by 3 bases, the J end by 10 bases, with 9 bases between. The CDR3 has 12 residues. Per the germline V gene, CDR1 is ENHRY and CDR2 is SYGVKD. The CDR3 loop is CAISDMGAKLFF. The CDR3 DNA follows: TGTGCCATCAGTGATATGGGGGCAAAACTGTTTTTT.

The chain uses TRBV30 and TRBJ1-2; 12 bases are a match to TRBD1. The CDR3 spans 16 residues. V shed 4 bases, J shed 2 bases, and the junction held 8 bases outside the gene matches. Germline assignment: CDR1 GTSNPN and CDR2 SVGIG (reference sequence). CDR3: CAWTKGQGAGNYGYTF. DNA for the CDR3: TGTGCCTGGACCAAGGGACAGGGGGCTGGAAACTATGGCTACACCTTC.

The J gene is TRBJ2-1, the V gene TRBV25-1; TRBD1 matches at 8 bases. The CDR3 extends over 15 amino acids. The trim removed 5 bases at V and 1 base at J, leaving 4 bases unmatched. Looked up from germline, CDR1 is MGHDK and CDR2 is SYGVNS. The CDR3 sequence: CASSRQGKSYNEQFF. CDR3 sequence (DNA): TGTGCCAGCAGTCGACAGGGGAAGTCCTACAATGAGCAGTTCTTC.

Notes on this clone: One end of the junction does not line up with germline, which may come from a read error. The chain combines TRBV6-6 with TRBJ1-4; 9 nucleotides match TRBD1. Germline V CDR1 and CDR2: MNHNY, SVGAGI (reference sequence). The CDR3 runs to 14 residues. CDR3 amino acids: CASSGQGINEKLLF. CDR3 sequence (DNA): TGTGCCAGCAGCGGACAGGGGATTAATGAAAAACTGCTTTTT.

The CDR3 is CAWSGVGKRSNQPQHF. The CDR3 region has the DNA TGTGCCTGGAGTGGAGTCGGGAAGAGGAGCAATCAGCCCCAGCATTTT. The rearrangement joins TRBV30 to TRBJ1-5; D unclear. The V gene lost 1 base and the J gene lost 1 base, with 14 bases spanning the gap. The CDR3 has 16 residues. Germline CDR1 reads GTSNPN; CDR2 reads SVGIG (reference sequence).

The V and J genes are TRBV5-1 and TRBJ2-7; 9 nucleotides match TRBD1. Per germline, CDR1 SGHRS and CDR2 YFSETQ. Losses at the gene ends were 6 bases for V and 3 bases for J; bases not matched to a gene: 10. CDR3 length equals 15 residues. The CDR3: CASTLGPGQGYEQYF. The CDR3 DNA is TGCGCCAGCACCCTAGGTCCGGGACAGGGCTACGAGCAGTACTTC. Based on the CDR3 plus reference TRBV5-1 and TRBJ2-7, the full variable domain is KAGVTQTPRYLIKTRGQQVTLSCSPISGHRSVSWYQQTPGQGLQFLFEYFSETQRNKGNFPGRFSGRQFSNSRSEMNVSTLELGDSALYLCASTLGPGQGYEQYFGPGTRLTVT.

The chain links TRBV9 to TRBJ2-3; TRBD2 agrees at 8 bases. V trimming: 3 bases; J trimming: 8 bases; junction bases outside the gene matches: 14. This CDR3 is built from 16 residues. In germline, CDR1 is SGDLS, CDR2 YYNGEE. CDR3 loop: CASSGEGHSGDITQYF. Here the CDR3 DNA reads TGTGCCAGCAGCGGGGAGGGACATAGCGGGGACATTACGCAGTATTTT.

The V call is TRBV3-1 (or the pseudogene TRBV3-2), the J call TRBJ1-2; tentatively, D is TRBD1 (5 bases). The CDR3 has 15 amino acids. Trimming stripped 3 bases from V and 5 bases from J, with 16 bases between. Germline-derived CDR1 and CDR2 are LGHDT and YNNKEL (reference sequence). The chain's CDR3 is CASSQGQGRGYGYTF. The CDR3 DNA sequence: TGTGCCAGCAGCCAGGGGCAGGGAAGAGGATATGGCTACACCTTC.

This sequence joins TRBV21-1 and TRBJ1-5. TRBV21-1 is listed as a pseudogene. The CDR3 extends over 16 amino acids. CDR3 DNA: TGTGCCAGCAGCAAGGGAGGGCAGGTTGGCAATCAGCCCCAGCATTTT. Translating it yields CASSKGGQVGNQPQHF.

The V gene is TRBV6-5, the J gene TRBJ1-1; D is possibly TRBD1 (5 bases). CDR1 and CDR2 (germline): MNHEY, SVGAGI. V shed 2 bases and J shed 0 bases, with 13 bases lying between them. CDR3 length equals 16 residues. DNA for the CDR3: TGTGCCAGCAGTTACCCAAGGAGGGACCTGAACACTGAAGCTTTCTTT. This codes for CASSYPRRDLNTEAFF.

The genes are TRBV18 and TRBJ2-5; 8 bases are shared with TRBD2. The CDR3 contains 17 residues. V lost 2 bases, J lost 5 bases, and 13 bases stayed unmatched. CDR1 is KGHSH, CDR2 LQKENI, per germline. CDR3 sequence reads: CASSPVSSGLRRETQYF. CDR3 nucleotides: TGTGCCAGCTCACCAGTATCTAGCGGGCTTCGTCGTGAGACCCAGTACTTC.

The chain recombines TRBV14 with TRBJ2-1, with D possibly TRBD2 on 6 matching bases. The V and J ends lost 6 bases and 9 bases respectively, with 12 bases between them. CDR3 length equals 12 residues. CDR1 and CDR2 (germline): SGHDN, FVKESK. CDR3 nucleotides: TGTGCCAGCAGTGCCGGAGGGAGTGAGCAGTTCTTC. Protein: CASSAGGSEQFF.

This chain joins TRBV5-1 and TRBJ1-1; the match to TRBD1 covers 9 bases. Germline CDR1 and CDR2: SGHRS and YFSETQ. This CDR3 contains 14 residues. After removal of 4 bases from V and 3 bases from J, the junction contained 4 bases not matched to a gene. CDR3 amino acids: CASSPDRGDTEAFF. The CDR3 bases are TGCGCCAGCAGCCCGGACAGGGGAGACACTGAAGCTTTCTTT.

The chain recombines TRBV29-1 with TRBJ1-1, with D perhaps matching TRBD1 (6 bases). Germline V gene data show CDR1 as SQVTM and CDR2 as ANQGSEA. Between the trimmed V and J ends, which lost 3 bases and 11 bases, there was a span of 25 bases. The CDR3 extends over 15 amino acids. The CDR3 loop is CSVESMLKSQGSAFF. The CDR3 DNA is TGCAGCGTTGAGTCGATGTTAAAATCGCAGGGGTCGGCTTTCTTT.

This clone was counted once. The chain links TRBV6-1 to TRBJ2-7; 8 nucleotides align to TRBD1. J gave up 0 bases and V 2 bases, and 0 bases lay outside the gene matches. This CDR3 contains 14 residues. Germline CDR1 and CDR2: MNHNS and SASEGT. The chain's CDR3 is CASSEQGASYEQYF. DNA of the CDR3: TGTGCCAGCAGTGAACAGGGGGCCTCCTACGAGCAGTACTTC.

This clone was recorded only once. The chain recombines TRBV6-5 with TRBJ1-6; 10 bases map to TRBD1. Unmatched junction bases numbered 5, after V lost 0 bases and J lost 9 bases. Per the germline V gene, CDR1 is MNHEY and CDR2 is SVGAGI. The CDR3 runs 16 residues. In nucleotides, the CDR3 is TGTGCCAGCAGTTACTCCGGACAGGGGGGGATTTCACCCCTCCACTTT. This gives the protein CASSYSGQGGISPLHF.

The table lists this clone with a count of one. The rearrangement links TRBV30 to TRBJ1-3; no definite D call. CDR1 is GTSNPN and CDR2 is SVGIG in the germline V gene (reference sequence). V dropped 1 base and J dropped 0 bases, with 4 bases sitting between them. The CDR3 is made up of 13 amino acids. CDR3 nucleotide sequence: TGTGCCTGGAGTGAGAGCTCTGGAAACACCATATATTTT. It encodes CAWSESSGNTIYF.

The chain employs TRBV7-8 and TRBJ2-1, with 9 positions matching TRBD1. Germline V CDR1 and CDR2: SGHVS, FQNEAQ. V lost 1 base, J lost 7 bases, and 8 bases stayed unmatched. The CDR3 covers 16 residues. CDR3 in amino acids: CASSLGDRALGNEQFF. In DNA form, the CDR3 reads TGTGCCAGCAGCTTAGGGGACAGGGCCTTGGGGAATGAGCAGTTCTTC.

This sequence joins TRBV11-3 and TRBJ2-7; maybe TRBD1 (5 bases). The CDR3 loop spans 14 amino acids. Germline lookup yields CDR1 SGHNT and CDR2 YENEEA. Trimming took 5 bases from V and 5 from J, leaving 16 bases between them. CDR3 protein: CASSPSRDRNEQYF. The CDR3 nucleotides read TGTGCCAGCAGCCCTTCCAGGGATCGTAACGAGCAGTACTTC.

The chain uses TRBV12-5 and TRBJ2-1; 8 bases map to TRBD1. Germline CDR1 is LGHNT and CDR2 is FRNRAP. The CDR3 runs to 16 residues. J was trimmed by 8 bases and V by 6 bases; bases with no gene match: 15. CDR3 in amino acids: CASGIQGVGAIDEQFF. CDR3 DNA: TGTGCTAGTGGCATACAGGGGGTAGGGGCGATAGATGAGCAGTTCTTC.

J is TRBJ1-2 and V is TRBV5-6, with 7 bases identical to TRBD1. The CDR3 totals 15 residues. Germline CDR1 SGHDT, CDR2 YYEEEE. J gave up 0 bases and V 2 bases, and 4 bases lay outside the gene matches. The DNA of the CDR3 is TGTGCCAGCAGCTTTGGGACAGTAGCTAACTATGGCTACACCTTC. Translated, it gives CASSFGTVANYGYTF. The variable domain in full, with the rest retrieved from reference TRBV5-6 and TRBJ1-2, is DAGVTQSPTHLIKTRGQQVTLRCSPKSGHDTVSWYQQALGQGPQFIFQYYEEEERQRGNFPDRFSGHQFPNYSSELNVNALLLGDSALYLCASSFGTVANYGYTFGSGTRLTVV.

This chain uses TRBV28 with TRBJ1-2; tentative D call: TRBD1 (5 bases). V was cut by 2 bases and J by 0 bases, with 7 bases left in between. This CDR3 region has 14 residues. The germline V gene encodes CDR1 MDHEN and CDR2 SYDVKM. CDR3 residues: CASSLDRANYGYTF. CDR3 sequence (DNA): TGTGCCAGCAGTTTAGACAGAGCTAACTATGGCTACACCTTC.

CDR3 nucleotide sequence: TGTGCCAGCAGCTTACAGGGTTGGGGCACTGAAGCTTTCTTT. This codes for CASSLQGWGTEAFF. The V gene is TRBV7-2, the J gene TRBJ1-1, with D possibly TRBD1 on 5 matching bases. Trimming removed 2 bases at V and 4 bases at J, with 11 bases between. The germline V gene has CDR1 SGHTA and CDR2 FQGNSA. The CDR3 contains 14 residues.

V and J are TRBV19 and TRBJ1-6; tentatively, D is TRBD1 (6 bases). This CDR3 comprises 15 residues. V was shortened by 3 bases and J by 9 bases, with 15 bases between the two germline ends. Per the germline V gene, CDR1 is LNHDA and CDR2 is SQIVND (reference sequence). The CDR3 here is CASSMGLGATSPLHF. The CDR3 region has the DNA TGTGCCAGTAGTATGGGTCTGGGGGCGACTTCACCCCTCCACTTT.

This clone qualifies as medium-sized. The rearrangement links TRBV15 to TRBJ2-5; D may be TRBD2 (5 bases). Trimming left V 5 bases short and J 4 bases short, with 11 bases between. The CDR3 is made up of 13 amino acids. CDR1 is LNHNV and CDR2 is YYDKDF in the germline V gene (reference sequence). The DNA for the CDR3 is TGTGCCACCAGCGAAGTTGCGGGAGAGACCCAGTACTTC. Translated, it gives CATSEVAGETQYF.

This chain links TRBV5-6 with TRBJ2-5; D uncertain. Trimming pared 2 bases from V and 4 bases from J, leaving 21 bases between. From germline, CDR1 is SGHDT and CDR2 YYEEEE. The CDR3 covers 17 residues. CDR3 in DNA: TGTGCCAGCAGCTTTTTTCTAGAGGCTAACCGACCAGAGACCCAGTACTTC. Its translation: CASSFFLEANRPETQYF.

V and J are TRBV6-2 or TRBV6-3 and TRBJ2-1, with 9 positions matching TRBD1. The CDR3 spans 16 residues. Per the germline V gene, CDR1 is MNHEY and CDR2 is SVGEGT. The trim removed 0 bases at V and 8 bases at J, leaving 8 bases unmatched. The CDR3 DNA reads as TGTGCCAGCAGTTACTCTGGGACAGGGAGGGGGTATGAGCAGTTCTTC. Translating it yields CASSYSGTGRGYEQFF.

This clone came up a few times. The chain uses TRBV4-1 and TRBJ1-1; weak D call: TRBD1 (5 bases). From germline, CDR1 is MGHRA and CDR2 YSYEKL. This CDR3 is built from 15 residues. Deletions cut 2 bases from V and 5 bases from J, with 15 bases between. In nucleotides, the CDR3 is TGCGCCAGCAGCCAACCATTCGGTTCAGGGACTGAAGCTTTCTTT. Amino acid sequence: CASSQPFGSGTEAFF.

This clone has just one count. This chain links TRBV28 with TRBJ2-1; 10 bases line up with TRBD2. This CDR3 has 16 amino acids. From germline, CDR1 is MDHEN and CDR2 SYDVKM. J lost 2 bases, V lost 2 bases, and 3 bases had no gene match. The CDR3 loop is CASSLKAGGTYNEQFF. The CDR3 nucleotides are TGTGCCAGCAGTTTAAAAGCGGGAGGGACCTACAATGAGCAGTTCTTC.